The 21 T cell receptor beta chains in this list originate from one sample, sequenced in a study of shared clonotypes between healthy human individuals. Some clones are missing from TCRdb's copy, which holds only in-frame ones; the method was immunoSEQ multiplex PCR. The table shows 1.5 million to 2.5 million clones, with less than 95% occurring only once. Naive CD8 populations comprised CD45RO-negative cells positively selected for CCR7, excluding terminally differentiated effector memory CD45RA+ cells. The sample consisted of naive CD8+ T cells sorted from blood. These receptors were taken from a man in his late teens or twenties in good health.

The chain uses TRBV28 and TRBJ2-7; 7 nucleotides align to TRBD1. This CDR3 has 15 residues. Looked up from germline, CDR1 is MDHEN and CDR2 is SYDVKM. The ends lost 4 bases at V and 4 bases at J; junction bases unmatched: 10. CDR3 in amino acids: CASSSTGAALYEQYF. CDR3 nucleotide sequence: TGTGCCAGCAGTTCAACAGGGGCGGCGTTGTACGAGCAGTACTTC.

The J gene is TRBJ1-2, the V gene TRBV7-9; weak D call: TRBD1 (6 bases). This CDR3 spans 15 amino acids. V lost 4 bases to trimming and J lost 8 bases, with 20 bases between them. Germline CDR1 is SEHNR and CDR2 is FQNEAQ (reference sequence). This CDR3 is CASSSPGTVGAGYTF. The DNA for the CDR3 is TGTGCCAGCAGCTCCCCCGGTACCGTGGGGGCCGGCTACACCTTC.

J is TRBJ2-7 and V is TRBV5-1; 12 bases match TRBD2. Germline V gives CDR1 SGHRS, CDR2 YFSETQ. The CDR3 length is 17 residues. The ends lost 4 bases at V and 3 bases at J; junction bases unmatched: 11. Here the CDR3 DNA reads TGCGCCAGCAGCGACCCCGGACTAGCGGGGAGCTTCTACGAGCAGTACTTC. This gives the protein CASSDPGLAGSFYEQYF.

V is TRBV5-1 and J is TRBJ1-2, with a weak D call TRBD1 (5 bases). Germline CDR1 is SGHRS and CDR2 is YFSETQ. Trimming stripped 1 base from V and 4 bases from J, with 14 bases between. This CDR3 has 15 residues. The DNA of the CDR3 is TGCGCCAGCAGCTTGCATGAAACAGGCTTCTATGGCTACACCTTC. Amino acids: CASSLHETGFYGYTF.

J is TRBJ2-7 and V is TRBV19; D is uncertain. Trimming removed 3 bases from V and 3 bases from J, with 12 bases in between. Germline values: CDR1 LNHDA, CDR2 SQIVND (reference sequence). The CDR3 sequence is 14 residues long. The CDR3 region has the DNA TGTGCCAGTAGTATCGGAAGCAGCCACTACGAGCAGTACTTC. Its protein is CASSIGSSHYEQYF.

The rearrangement joins TRBV9 to TRBJ2-3, with a possible D match to TRBD2 (6 bases). V was clipped by 6 bases and J by 2 bases, with 13 bases between them. Germline V gives CDR1 SGDLS, CDR2 YYNGEE. The CDR3 runs to 14 residues. The CDR3 region has the DNA TGTGCCAGCACCCCGGGCGGGGACACAGATACGCAGTATTTT. Protein: CASTPGGDTDTQYF.

This clone has only one observation. This chain uses TRBV11-2 with TRBJ1-6; tentative D call: TRBD1 (5 bases). The V and J ends lost 5 bases and 7 bases respectively, with 9 bases between them. CDR1 and CDR2 (germline): SGHAT, FQNNGV. This CDR3 has 13 residues. CDR3: CASSRDLNSPLHF. The CDR3 DNA reads as TGTGCCAGCAGCAGGGACCTGAATTCACCCCTCCACTTT. Drawing the rest from reference TRBV11-2 and TRBJ1-6, the complete variable domain is EAGVAQSPRYKIIEKRQSVAFWCNPISGHATLYWYQQILGQGPKLLIQFQNNGVVDDSQLPKDRFSAERLKGVDSTLKIQPAKLEDSAVYLCASSRDLNSPLHFGNGTRLTVT.

The chain joins TRBV27 to TRBJ2-6, with 10 bases aligning to TRBD1. With 3 bases clipped from V and 3 bases from J, the junction kept 2 bases outside the gene matches. The germline V gene encodes CDR1 MNHEY and CDR2 SMNVEV (reference sequence). The CDR3 totals 16 residues. The CDR3 coding sequence is TGTGCCAGCAGTTTGGGACAGGGGTATGGGGCCAACGTCCTGACTTTC. This encodes CASSLGQGYGANVLTF. The full variable domain, in which reference TRBV27 and TRBJ2-6 provide the parts outside the CDR3, is EAQVTQNPRYLITVTGKKLTVTCSQNMNHEYMSWYRQDPGLGLRQIYYSMNVEVTDKGDVPEGYKVSRKEKRNFPLILESPSPNQTSLYFCASSLGQGYGANVLTFGAGSRLTVL.

The J gene is TRBJ1-5, the V gene TRBV4-1, with D possibly being TRBD1 (5 bases). The germline V and J ends were trimmed by 3 bases and 9 bases, with 24 bases remaining between them. The CDR3 length is 17 residues. Per germline, CDR1 MGHRA and CDR2 YSYEKL. The CDR3 reads CASSQDPGRPADGPQHF. CDR3 DNA: TGCGCCAGCAGCCAGGATCCGGGACGGCCAGCGGACGGGCCCCAGCATTTT.

The CDR3 sequence is CASSERGKIPGYEQYF. CDR3 in DNA: TGTGCCAGCAGTGAAAGGGGCAAAATTCCAGGATACGAGCAGTACTTC. The rearrangement links TRBV6-1 to TRBJ2-7; the D gene is possibly TRBD1 (5 bases). This CDR3 comprises 16 residues. In germline, CDR1 is MNHNS, CDR2 SASEGT. Trimming pared 2 bases from V and 4 bases from J, leaving 18 bases between.

The rearrangement joins TRBV28 to TRBJ2-4; D remains ambiguous. The CDR3 is made up of 13 amino acids. With 6 bases removed from V and 5 bases from J, the gap between germline ends came to 11 bases. The germline V gene has CDR1 MDHEN and CDR2 SYDVKM. CDR3 bases: TGTGCCAGCAGAGGTACGGCCGAAAACATTCAGTACTTC. Translating it yields CASRGTAENIQYF. The entire variable domain, with the rest obtained from reference TRBV28 and TRBJ2-4, is as follows: DVKVTQSSRYLVKRTGEKVFLECVQDMDHENMFWYRQDPGLGLRLIYFSYDVKMKEKGDIPEGYSVSREKKERFSLILESASTNQTSMYLCASRGTAENIQYFGAGTRLSVL.

The chain has TRBV7-9 and TRBJ2-7; D is unresolved. The V gene lost 4 bases and the J gene lost 5 bases, with 6 bases spanning the gap. Per the germline V gene, CDR1 is SEHNR and CDR2 is FQNEAQ (reference sequence). This CDR3 is built from 11 residues. The CDR3 bases are TGTGCCAGCAGCTCATACCACGAGCAGTACTTC. Translation: CASSSYHEQYF.

V and J are TRBV10-3 and TRBJ2-5; the D is unclear. The CDR3 sequence is 14 residues long. Germline CDR1 ENHRY, CDR2 SYGVKD. The V and J ends lost 0 bases and 2 bases respectively, with 7 bases between them. The CDR3 DNA sequence: TGTGCCATCAGTGAGTCTGGGGTACAAGAGACCCAGTACTTC. Residues: CAISESGVQETQYF.

The CDR3 bases are TGTGCCAGCAGCTCAGTGGACCGTTCCTACGAGCAGTACTTC. Amino acid sequence: CASSSVDRSYEQYF. V and J are TRBV13 and TRBJ2-7; D is unclear. V lost 4 bases, J lost 1 base, and 11 bases lay in between. The V gene's germline CDR1 is PRHDT and CDR2 FYEKMQ (reference sequence). The CDR3 totals 14 residues.

The genes are TRBV21-1 and TRBJ2-3; the D segment call TRBD1 is taken from the table without a DNA check. TRBV21-1 is shown as a pseudogene. The CDR3 runs to 16 residues. The CDR3 sequence: CASSKEPGTGEDTQYF. In DNA, the CDR3 is TGTGCCAGCAGCAAAGAGCCCGGGACAGGGGAGGATACGCAGTATTTT.

This sequence joins TRBV19 and TRBJ2-6, with D perhaps given as TRBD1 or TRBD2 (5 bases each). Trimming removed 7 bases from V and 0 bases from J, with 19 bases in between. The CDR3 is 18 residues long. The germline V gene has CDR1 LNHDA and CDR2 SQIVND (reference sequence). The CDR3 spells CASMDSGTMYSGANVLTF. The CDR3 nucleotides are TGTGCCAGTATGGATTCCGGGACGATGTACTCTGGGGCCAACGTCCTGACTTTC.

In this sample, this clone turned up once. The chain is built from TRBV4-1 and TRBJ1-1, with 8 bases lining up with TRBD1. In germline, CDR1 is MGHRA, CDR2 YSYEKL. The CDR3 runs 15 residues. With 0 bases clipped from V and 7 bases from J, the junction kept 7 bases outside the gene matches. The chain's CDR3 is CASSQEDRAVGEAFF. Here the CDR3 DNA reads TGCGCCAGCAGCCAAGAGGACAGGGCAGTGGGTGAAGCTTTCTTT.

On this clone itself: Other nucleotide sequences from this sample produce the same CDR3. The chain employs TRBV30 and TRBJ2-3; D possibly corresponds to TRBD1 (5 bases). This CDR3 has 14 residues. Trimming left V 3 bases short and J 0 bases short, with 10 bases between. CDR1 is GTSNPN and CDR2 is SVGIG in the germline V gene (reference sequence). The CDR3 loop reads CAWSLGLSTDTQYF. CDR3 DNA sequence: TGTGCCTGGAGCCTGGGGCTTAGCACAGATACGCAGTATTTT.

V gene TRBV4-1 combines with J gene TRBJ2-7; D unclear. The V end was cut by 0 bases, the J end by 3 bases, with 9 bases between. The CDR3 has 14 amino acids. The germline CDR1 and CDR2 sequences are MGHRA and YSYEKL. The CDR3 region is CASSQEDHHYEQYF. The CDR3 DNA is TGCGCCAGCAGCCAAGAGGACCACCACTACGAGCAGTACTTC.

The genes are TRBV5-6 and TRBJ2-2; the D is unclear. CDR3 length: 13 residues. The V gene's germline CDR1 is SGHDT and CDR2 YYEEEE. Trimming left V 4 bases short and J 0 bases short, with 4 bases between. CDR3 protein: CASSGPNTGELFF. CDR3 nucleotide sequence: TGTGCCAGCAGCGGGCCGAACACCGGGGAGCTGTTTTTT.

This chain links TRBV15 with TRBJ2-1; no definite D call. V shed 4 bases and J shed 4 bases, with 20 bases lying between them. The CDR3 spans 17 residues. Germline V CDR1 and CDR2: LNHNV, YYDKDF (reference sequence). This CDR3 is CATSTTTTGDEYNEQFF. Written as DNA, the CDR3 is TGTGCCACCAGCACCACGACGACGGGCGATGAGTACAATGAGCAGTTCTTC.